This T cell receptor (beta chain) was identified during a study of blood T cell repertoires in COVID-19. As for the study in general: Whether acute or convalescent, the COVID-19 samples came from the United States, Italy and Spain.

Sequenced by immunoSEQ multiplex PCR; TCRdb stores in-frame clones only, minus some. The sample carries 160,000 or so clones, around 80% recorded once. CDR3 size: 11 residues. Trimming cost V 1 base and J 3 bases, with 4 bases left between them. In germline, CDR1 is SQVTM, CDR2 ANQGSEA. What was sequenced was peripheral blood. The chain carries TRBV29-1 and TRBJ2-7; D not certain. This clonotype was sampled from a woman aged 80 or older with acute or convalescent COVID-19. CDR3 loop: CSVEGDYEQYF. CDR3 DNA: TGCAGCGTTGAAGGAGACTACGAGCAGTACTTC.